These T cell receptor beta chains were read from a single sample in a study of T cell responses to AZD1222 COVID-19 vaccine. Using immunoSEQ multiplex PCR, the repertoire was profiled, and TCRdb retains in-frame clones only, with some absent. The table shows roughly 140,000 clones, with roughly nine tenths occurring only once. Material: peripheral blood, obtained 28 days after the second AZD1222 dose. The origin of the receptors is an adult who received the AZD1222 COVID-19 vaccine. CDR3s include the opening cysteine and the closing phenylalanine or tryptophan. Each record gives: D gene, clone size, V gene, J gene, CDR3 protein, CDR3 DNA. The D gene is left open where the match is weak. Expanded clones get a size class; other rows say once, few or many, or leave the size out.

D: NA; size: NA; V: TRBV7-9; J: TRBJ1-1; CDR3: CASRPLGVNTEAFF; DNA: TGTGCCAGCAGACCCCTGGGCGTGAACACTGAAGCTTTCTTT
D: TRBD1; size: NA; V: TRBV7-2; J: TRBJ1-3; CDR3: CASSWQGAAGNTIYF; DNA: TGTGCCAGCAGCTGGCAGGGGGCTGCTGGAAACACCATATATTTT
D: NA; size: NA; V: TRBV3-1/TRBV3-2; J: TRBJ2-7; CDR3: CASSQVNSVYEQYF; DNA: TGTGCCAGCAGCCAAGTGAATAGCGTATACGAGCAGTACTTC
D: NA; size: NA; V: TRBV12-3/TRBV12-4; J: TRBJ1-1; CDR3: CASSLDSRTEAFF; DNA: TGTGCCAGCAGTTTAGACAGTAGAACTGAAGCTTTCTTT
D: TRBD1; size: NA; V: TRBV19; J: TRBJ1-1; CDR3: CATSLRGDTEAFF; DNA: TGTGCCACCTCGCTCAGGGGGGACACTGAAGCTTTCTTT
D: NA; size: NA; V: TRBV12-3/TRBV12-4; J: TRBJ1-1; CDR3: CASSLGRYTEAFF; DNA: TGTGCCAGCAGCCTGGGACGATACACTGAAGCTTTCTTT
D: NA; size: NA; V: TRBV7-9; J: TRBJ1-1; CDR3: CASSPGQYRSGLNTEAFF; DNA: TGTGCCAGCAGCCCCGGACAATACAGGAGTGGGTTGAACACTGAAGCTTTCTTT
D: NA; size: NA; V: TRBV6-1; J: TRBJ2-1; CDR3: CASSEATAQFNMGEQFF; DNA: TGTGCCAGCAGTGAAGCGACGGCGCAGTTTAACATGGGTGAGCAGTTCTTC
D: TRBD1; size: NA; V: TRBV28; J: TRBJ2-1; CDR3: CASSPRGTGSYNEQFF; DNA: TGTGCCAGCAGTCCACGAGGGACAGGTTCCTACAATGAGCAGTTCTTC
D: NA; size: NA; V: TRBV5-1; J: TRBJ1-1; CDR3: CASSLRRETEAFF; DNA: TGCGCCAGCAGCTTGCGAAGGGAAACTGAAGCTTTCTTT
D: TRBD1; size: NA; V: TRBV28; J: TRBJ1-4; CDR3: CASSLSVLTGAERGDNEKLFF; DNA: TGTGCCAGCAGTTTATCCGTTTTGACAGGGGCGGAGCGGGGGGATAATGAAAAACTGTTTTTT
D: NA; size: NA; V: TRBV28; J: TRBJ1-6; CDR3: CASRQVPNSPLHF; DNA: TGTGCCAGCCGACAGGTTCCTAATTCACCCCTCCACTTT
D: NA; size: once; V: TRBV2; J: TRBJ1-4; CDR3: CASRDGFNEKLFF; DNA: TGTGCCAGCCGGGACGGCTTTAATGAAAAACTGTTTTTT
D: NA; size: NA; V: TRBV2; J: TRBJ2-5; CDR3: CASIRFGGETQYF; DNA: TGTGCCAGCATCCGTTTTGGGGGGGAGACCCAGTACTTC
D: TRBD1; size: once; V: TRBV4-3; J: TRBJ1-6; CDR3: CASSQDWGQGRAPLHF; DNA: TGCGCCAGCAGCCAAGATTGGGGACAGGGTAGGGCCCCCCTCCACTTT
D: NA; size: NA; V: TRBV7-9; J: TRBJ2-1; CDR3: CASSPRGSRNNEQFF; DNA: TGTGCCAGCAGCCCCAGGGGCTCCAGAAACAATGAGCAGTTCTTC
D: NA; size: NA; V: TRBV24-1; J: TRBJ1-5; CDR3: CATSDSNQPQHF; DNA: TGTGCCACCAGTGATTCTAATCAGCCCCAGCATTTT
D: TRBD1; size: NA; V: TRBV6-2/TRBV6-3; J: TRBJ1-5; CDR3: CASSYSTGATEQPQHF; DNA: TGTGCCAGCAGTTACTCGACAGGGGCTACGGAACAGCCCCAGCATTTT
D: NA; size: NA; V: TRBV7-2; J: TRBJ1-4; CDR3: CASSPGPGGKLFF; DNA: TGTGCCAGCAGCCCCGGCCCGGGGGGAAAACTGTTTTTT
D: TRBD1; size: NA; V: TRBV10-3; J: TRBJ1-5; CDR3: CAIRDRNQPQHF; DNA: TGTGCCATCCGGGACAGAAATCAGCCCCAGCATTTT
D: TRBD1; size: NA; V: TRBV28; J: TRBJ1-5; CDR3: CASRRQGSVNQPQHF; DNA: TGTGCCAGCAGACGACAGGGATCGGTCAATCAGCCCCAGCATTTT
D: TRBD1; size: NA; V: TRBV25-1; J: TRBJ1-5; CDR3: CASGTGDGNQPQHF; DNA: TGTGCCAGCGGGACAGGGGATGGCAATCAGCCCCAGCATTTT
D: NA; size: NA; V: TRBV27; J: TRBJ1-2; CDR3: CASSFGRSDTYGYTF; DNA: TGTGCCAGCAGTTTTGGCAGGTCCGATACCTATGGCTACACCTTC